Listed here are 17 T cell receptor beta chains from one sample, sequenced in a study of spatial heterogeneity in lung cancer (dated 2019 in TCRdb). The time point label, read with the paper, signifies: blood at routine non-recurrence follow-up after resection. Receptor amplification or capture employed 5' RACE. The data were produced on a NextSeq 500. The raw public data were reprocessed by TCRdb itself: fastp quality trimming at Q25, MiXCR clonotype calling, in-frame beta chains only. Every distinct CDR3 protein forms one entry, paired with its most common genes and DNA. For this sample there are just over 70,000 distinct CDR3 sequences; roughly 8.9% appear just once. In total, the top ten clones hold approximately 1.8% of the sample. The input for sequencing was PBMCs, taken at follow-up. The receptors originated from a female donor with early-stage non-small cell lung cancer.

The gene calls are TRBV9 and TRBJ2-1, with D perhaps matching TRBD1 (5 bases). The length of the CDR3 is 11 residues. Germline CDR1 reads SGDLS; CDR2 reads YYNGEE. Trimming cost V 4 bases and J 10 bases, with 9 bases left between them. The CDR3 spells CASSSWTEQFF. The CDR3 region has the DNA TGTGCCAGCAGCTCCTGGACAGAGCAGTTCTTC.

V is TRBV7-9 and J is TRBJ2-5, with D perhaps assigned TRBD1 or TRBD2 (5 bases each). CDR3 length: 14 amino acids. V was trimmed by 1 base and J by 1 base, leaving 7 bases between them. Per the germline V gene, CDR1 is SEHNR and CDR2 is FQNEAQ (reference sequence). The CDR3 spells CASSLVGPQETQYF. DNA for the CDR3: TGTGCCAGCAGCTTAGTGGGACCCCAAGAGACCCAGTACTTC.

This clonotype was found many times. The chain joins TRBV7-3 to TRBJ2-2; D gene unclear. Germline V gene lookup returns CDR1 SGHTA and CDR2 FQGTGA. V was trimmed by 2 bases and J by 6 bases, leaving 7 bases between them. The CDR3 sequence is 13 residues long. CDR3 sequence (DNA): TGTGCCAGCAGCTTAGATGGAGCCGGGGAGCTGTTTTTT. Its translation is CASSLDGAGELFF. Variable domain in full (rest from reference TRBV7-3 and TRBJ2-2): GAGVSQTPSNKVTEKGKYVELRCDPISGHTALYWYRQSLGQGPEFLIYFQGTGAADDSGLPNDRFFAVRPEGSVSTLKIQRTERGDSAVYLCASSLDGAGELFFGEGSRLTVL.

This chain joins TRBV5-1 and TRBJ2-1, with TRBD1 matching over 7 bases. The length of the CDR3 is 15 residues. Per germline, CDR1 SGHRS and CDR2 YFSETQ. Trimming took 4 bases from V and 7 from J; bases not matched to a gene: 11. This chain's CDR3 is CASSPDIQGRNEQFF. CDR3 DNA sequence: TGCGCCAGCAGCCCGGACATACAGGGGCGGAATGAGCAGTTCTTC.

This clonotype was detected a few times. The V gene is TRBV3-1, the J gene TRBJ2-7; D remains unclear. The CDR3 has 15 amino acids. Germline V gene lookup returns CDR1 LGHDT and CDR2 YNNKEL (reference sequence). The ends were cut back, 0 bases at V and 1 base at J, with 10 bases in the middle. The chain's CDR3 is CASSQDLVRSYEQYF. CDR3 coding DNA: TGTGCCAGCAGCCAAGATCTAGTCAGATCCTACGAGCAGTACTTC.

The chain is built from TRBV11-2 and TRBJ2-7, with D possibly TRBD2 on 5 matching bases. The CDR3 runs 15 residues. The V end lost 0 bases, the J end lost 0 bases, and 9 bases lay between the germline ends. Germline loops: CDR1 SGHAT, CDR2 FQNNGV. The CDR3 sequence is CASSLEVGSSYEQYF. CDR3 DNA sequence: TGTGCCAGCAGCTTAGAGGTAGGGAGCTCCTACGAGCAGTACTTC.

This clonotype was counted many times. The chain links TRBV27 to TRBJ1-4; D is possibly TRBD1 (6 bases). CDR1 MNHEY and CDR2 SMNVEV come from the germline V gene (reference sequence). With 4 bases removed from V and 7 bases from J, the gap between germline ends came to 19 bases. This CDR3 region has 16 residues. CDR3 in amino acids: CASSYVKGGVSEKLFF. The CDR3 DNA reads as TGTGCCAGCAGTTACGTAAAGGGGGGAGTGAGTGAAAAACTGTTTTTT. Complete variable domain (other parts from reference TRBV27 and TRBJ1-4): EAQVTQNPRYLITVTGKKLTVTCSQNMNHEYMSWYRQDPGLGLRQIYYSMNVEVTDKGDVPEGYKVSRKEKRNFPLILESPSPNQTSLYFCASSYVKGGVSEKLFFGSGTQLSVL.

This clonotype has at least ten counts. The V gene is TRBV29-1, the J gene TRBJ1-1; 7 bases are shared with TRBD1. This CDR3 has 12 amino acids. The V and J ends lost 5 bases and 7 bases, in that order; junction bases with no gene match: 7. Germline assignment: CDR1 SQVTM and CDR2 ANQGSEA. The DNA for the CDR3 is TGCAGCGTTCGGCAGGGGGGAGGTGAAGCTTTCTTT. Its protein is CSVRQGGGEAFF.

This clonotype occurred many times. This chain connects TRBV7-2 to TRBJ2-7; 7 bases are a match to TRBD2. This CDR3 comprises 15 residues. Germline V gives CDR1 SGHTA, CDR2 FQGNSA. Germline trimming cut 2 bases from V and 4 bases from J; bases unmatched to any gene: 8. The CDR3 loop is CASSLTWGGQYEQYF. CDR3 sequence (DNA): TGTGCCAGCAGCTTAACCTGGGGGGGTCAGTACGAGCAGTACTTC.

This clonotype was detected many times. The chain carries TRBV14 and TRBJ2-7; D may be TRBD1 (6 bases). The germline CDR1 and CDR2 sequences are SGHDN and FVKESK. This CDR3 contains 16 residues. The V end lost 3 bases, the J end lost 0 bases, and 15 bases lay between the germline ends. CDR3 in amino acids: CASSHRGGHSSYEQYF. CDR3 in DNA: TGTGCCAGCAGCCACCGTGGGGGCCATAGCTCCTACGAGCAGTACTTC. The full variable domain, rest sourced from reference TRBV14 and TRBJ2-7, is EAGVTQFPSHSVIEKGQTVTLRCDPISGHDNLYWYRRVMGKEIKFLLHFVKESKQDESGMPNNRFLAERTGGTYSTLKVQPAELEDSGVYFCASSHRGGHSSYEQYFGPGTRLTVT.

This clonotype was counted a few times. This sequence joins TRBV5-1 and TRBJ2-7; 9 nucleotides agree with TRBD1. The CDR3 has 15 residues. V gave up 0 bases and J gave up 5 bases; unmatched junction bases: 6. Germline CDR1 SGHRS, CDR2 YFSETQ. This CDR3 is CASSLGGQGNDEQYF. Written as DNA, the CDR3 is TGCGCCAGCAGCTTGGGAGGACAGGGGAACGACGAGCAGTACTTC. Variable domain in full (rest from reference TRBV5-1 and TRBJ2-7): KAGVTQTPRYLIKTRGQQVTLSCSPISGHRSVSWYQQTPGQGLQFLFEYFSETQRNKGNFPGRFSGRQFSNSRSEMNVSTLELGDSALYLCASSLGGQGNDEQYFGPGTRLTVT.

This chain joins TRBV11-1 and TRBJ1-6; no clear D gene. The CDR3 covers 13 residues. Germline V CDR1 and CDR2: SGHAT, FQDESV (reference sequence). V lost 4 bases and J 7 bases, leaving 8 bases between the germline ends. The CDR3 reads CASSSNLNSPLHF. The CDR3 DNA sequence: TGTGCCAGCAGCTCCAATCTGAATTCACCCCTCCACTTT.

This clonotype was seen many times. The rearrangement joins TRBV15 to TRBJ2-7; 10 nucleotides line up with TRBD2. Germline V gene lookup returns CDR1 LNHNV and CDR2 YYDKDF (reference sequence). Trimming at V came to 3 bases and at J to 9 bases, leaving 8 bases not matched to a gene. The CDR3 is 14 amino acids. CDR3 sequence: CATSRIAGGPRQYF. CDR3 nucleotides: TGTGCCACCAGCAGGATAGCGGGAGGCCCTCGGCAGTACTTC.

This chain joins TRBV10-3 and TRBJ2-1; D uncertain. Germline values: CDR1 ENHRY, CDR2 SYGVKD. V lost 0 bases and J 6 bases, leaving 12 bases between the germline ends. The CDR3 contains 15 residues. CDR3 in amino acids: CAISESLGQRNEQFF. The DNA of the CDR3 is TGTGCCATCAGTGAGTCGCTCGGCCAGCGCAATGAGCAGTTCTTC.

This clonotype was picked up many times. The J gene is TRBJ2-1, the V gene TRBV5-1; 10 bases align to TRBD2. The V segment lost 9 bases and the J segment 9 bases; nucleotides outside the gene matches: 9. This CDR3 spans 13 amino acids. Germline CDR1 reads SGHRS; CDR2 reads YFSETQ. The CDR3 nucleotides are TGCGCCACCGGGGAGCGGGAGGGCCTTGAGCAGTTCTTC. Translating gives CATGEREGLEQFF. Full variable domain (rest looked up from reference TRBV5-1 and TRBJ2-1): KAGVTQTPRYLIKTRGQQVTLSCSPISGHRSVSWYQQTPGQGLQFLFEYFSETQRNKGNFPGRFSGRQFSNSRSEMNVSTLELGDSALYLCATGEREGLEQFFGPGTRLTVL.

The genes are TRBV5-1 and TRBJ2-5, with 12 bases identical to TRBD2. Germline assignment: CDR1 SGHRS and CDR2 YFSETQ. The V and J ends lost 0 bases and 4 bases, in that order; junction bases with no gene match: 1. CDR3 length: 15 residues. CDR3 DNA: TGCGCCAGCAGCTTGGGGACTAGCGGGACAGAGACCCAGTACTTC. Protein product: CASSLGTSGTETQYF.

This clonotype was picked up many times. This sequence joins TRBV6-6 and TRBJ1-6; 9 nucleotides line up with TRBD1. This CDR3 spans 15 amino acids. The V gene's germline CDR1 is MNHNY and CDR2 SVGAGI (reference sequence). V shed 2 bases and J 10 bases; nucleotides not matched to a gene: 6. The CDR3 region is CASSYPGTGSSPLHF. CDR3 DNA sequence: TGTGCCAGCAGTTACCCCGGGACAGGGAGCTCACCCCTCCACTTT.